Described below is a single TCR beta chain sequence and its context. This table comes from immunoSEQ multiplex PCR, and its TCRdb copy is limited to in-frame clones, with some not included. Found here are more than 50,000 clones, about three quarters of them singletons; the top ten hold around 45%. CDR3 size: 16 residues. V dropped 3 bases and J dropped 8; count of bases not matched to a gene: 10. Germline V CDR1 and CDR2: SGHTA, FQGTGA. This entry comes from a study of blood T cell repertoires in COVID-19. This chain uses TRBV7-3 with TRBJ2-3, with TRBD2 matching 11 bases. Sequences were obtained from peripheral blood. The TCR was taken from a man aged 70 or older with active or convalescent COVID-19. The CDR3 reads CASSLTSGVSIGTQYF. The CDR3 DNA follows: TGTGCCAGCAGCTTGACTAGCGGGGTTAGCATAGGTACGCAGTATTTT. Filled out from reference TRBV7-3 and TRBJ2-3, the complete variable domain reads GAGVSQTPSNKVTEKGKYVELRCDPISGHTALYWYRQSLGQGPEFLIYFQGTGAADDSGLPNDRFFAVRPEGSVSTLKIQRTERGDSAVYLCASSLTSGVSIGTQYFGPGTRLTVL.